A single sample gave rise to the 20 T cell receptor beta chains below, sequenced in a study of blood T cell repertoires in COVID-19. Repertoires were generated with immunoSEQ multiplex PCR, while TCRdb's copy carries only in-frame clones and drops some. The profile shows approximately 90,000 clones, almost 85% of them singletons. Sequences were obtained from peripheral blood. These receptors were obtained from a woman of 80 years or more with acute or convalescent COVID-19.

CDR3 protein: CASSLYREGREKLFF. CDR3 in DNA: TGTGCCAGCAGTTTATATCGGGAAGGCCGCGAAAAACTGTTTTTT. The V and J genes are TRBV28 and TRBJ1-4; D uncertain. The length of the CDR3 is 15 residues. V lost 1 base to trimming and J lost 8 bases, with 14 bases between them. Germline CDR1 reads MDHEN; CDR2 reads SYDVKM. The whole variable domain, filled in from reference TRBV28 and TRBJ1-4, reads DVKVTQSSRYLVKRTGEKVFLECVQDMDHENMFWYRQDPGLGLRLIYFSYDVKMKEKGDIPEGYSVSREKKERFSLILESASTNQTSMYLCASSLYREGREKLFFGSGTQLSVL.

The table lists this clone with a few counts. The V call is TRBV6-1, the J call TRBJ2-5, with 14 bases that match TRBD2. After removal of 0 bases from V and 4 bases from J, the junction contained 10 bases not matched to a gene. Germline V gives CDR1 MNHNS, CDR2 SASEGT. The CDR3 has 19 amino acids. The CDR3 sequence: CASSEAIGLAGGLGETQYF. The CDR3 DNA reads TGTGCCAGCAGTGAAGCTATAGGACTAGCGGGAGGTCTTGGAGAGACCCAGTACTTC.

The J gene is TRBJ2-1, the V gene TRBV12-5; 11 positions match TRBD2. Per the germline V gene, CDR1 is LGHNT and CDR2 is FRNRAP. Unmatched junction bases numbered 4, after V lost 5 bases and J lost 7 bases. The CDR3 has 14 residues. The CDR3, as DNA: TGTGCTAGTGGTACTAGACTAGCGGGAAATGAGCAGTTCTTC. It yields the protein CASGTRLAGNEQFF.

The rearrangement joins TRBV5-1 to TRBJ2-3; D may be TRBD2 (5 bases). V was trimmed by 3 bases and J by 1 base, leaving 9 bases between them. The CDR3 has 14 amino acids. Germline CDR1 is SGHRS and CDR2 is YFSETQ. CDR3 sequence: CASSSLRGTDTQYF. CDR3 nucleotide sequence: TGCGCCAGCAGCTCGCTGCGGGGCACAGATACGCAGTATTTT.

The chain couples TRBV18 to TRBJ1-1, with D perhaps matching TRBD1 (6 bases). From germline, CDR1 is KGHSH and CDR2 LQKENI. This CDR3 has 13 amino acids. Between the trimmed V and J ends, which lost 9 bases and 2 bases, there was a span of 13 bases. Here the CDR3 reads CASSRQANTEAFF. The CDR3 coding sequence is TGTGCCAGTTCCCGACAGGCCAACACTGAAGCTTTCTTT.

This clone was detected only once. The chain carries TRBV5-1 and TRBJ2-2, with 8 bases aligning to TRBD2. The CDR3 is made up of 15 amino acids. V lost 4 bases, J lost 2 bases, and 4 bases stayed unmatched. Germline V gene data show CDR1 as SGHRS and CDR2 as YFSETQ. CDR3 coding DNA: TGCGCCAGCAGCCCCGGACTAGCTAACACCGGGGAGCTGTTTTTT. This encodes CASSPGLANTGELFF.

This clone turned up a few times. This chain joins TRBV6-5 and TRBJ1-4; a possible D gene is TRBD1 (6 bases). Per germline, CDR1 MNHEY and CDR2 SVGAGI. V gave up 2 bases and J gave up 2 bases, with 9 bases separating them. The CDR3 loop spans 15 amino acids. The CDR3 region is CASSYLGATNEKLFF. The CDR3 coding sequence is TGTGCCAGCAGTTACCTGGGGGCTACTAATGAAAAACTGTTTTTT.

The chain is built from TRBV7-2 and TRBJ2-5; perhaps TRBD2 as D (5 bases). V lost 3 bases and J lost 2, with 10 bases in between. Germline V lookup: CDR1 SGHTA, CDR2 FQGNSA. This CDR3 contains 14 residues. In DNA form, the CDR3 reads TGTGCCAGCAGCTTCAACGGGATTCAAGAGACCCAGTACTTC. Amino acid sequence: CASSFNGIQETQYF.

The J gene is TRBJ2-5, the V gene TRBV27; 12 bases align to TRBD2. Germline values: CDR1 MNHEY, CDR2 SMNVEV (reference sequence). This CDR3 has 16 residues. V was pared by 5 bases and J by 5 bases, with 9 bases of the junction left unmatched. The chain's CDR3 is CASSPTSGRMMETQYF. DNA for the CDR3: TGTGCCAGCAGTCCTACTAGCGGGAGGATGATGGAGACCCAGTACTTC.

V and J are TRBV5-1 and TRBJ2-2, with 10 nucleotides matching TRBD1. Germline V gene sequence: CDR1 SGHRS, CDR2 YFSETQ. CDR3 length: 15 amino acids. With 4 bases clipped from V and 6 bases from J, the junction kept 6 bases outside the gene matches. As DNA, the CDR3 is TGCGCCAGCAGCCAGATGACAGGGGGCCCCGGGGAGCTGTTTTTT. Its translation: CASSQMTGGPGELFF.

The chain combines TRBV19 with TRBJ1-6; 9 bases are shared with TRBD1. The CDR3 is made up of 15 amino acids. Trimming at V came to 7 bases and at J to 6 bases, leaving 7 bases not matched to a gene. The germline V gene encodes CDR1 LNHDA and CDR2 SQIVND (reference sequence). The CDR3 is CASNPLTGGNSPLHF. CDR3 DNA sequence: TGTGCCAGTAACCCCTTGACAGGGGGTAATTCACCCCTCCACTTT.

This sequence joins TRBV2 and TRBJ1-4; D remains unclear. Germline CDR1 is SNHLY and CDR2 is FYNNEI. V was shortened by 6 bases and J by 5 bases, with 4 bases between the two germline ends. This CDR3 has 11 amino acids. In nucleotides, the CDR3 is TGTGCCAGCAGGGAGAATGAAAAACTGTTTTTT. Its translation: CASRENEKLFF.

The rearrangement links TRBV11-2 to TRBJ1-6; 7 bases are shared with TRBD1. The length of the CDR3 is 16 residues. The germline V gene has CDR1 SGHAT and CDR2 FQNNGV. V lost 2 bases, J lost 5 bases, and 6 bases stayed unmatched. This chain's CDR3 is CASSLNTGADNSPLHF. CDR3 in DNA: TGTGCCAGCAGCTTAAACACAGGGGCCGATAATTCACCCCTCCACTTT.

The V call is TRBV10-1, the J call TRBJ2-6; 11 bases fit TRBD1. J was trimmed by 3 bases and V by 9 bases; bases with no gene match: 7. The CDR3 totals 16 residues. Looked up from germline, CDR1 is WNHNN and CDR2 is SYGVQD (reference sequence). CDR3 in DNA: TGCGCCAGTGCTAGGACAGGGGGCATTGGGGCCAACGTCCTGACTTTC. It specifies CASARTGGIGANVLTF.

This clone came up once. The chain couples TRBV5-5 to TRBJ2-3; 7 bases line up with TRBD2. Germline values: CDR1 SGHKS, CDR2 YYEKEE (reference sequence). The CDR3 extends over 16 amino acids. J gave up 7 bases and V 4 bases, and 15 bases lay outside the gene matches. The CDR3 loop reads CASSPGSTKAGHTQYF. Written as DNA, the CDR3 is TGTGCCAGCAGCCCGGGCAGCACGAAAGCGGGGCATACGCAGTATTTT.

The chain employs TRBV12-3 or TRBV12-4 and TRBJ1-1; the D is unclear. Trimming took off 1 base at V and 3 bases at J, with 6 bases between the two ends. The CDR3 has 13 amino acids. The CDR3 DNA reads as TGTGCCAGCAGTTTAGAGGAGGACACTGAAGCTTTCTTT. Amino acid sequence: CASSLEEDTEAFF.

The V and J genes are TRBV2 and TRBJ2-7; 11 nucleotides match TRBD2. The germline V gene encodes CDR1 SNHLY and CDR2 FYNNEI. The CDR3 has 15 amino acids. V lost 5 bases to trimming and J lost 6 bases; unmatched junction nucleotides: 9. CDR3 amino acids: CASSSTKGTSGEQYF. DNA for the CDR3: TGTGCCAGCAGTTCAACTAAGGGGACTAGCGGCGAGCAGTACTTC.

The rearrangement uses TRBV5-6 and TRBJ1-3; D is possibly TRBD1 (5 bases). With 1 base removed from V and 6 bases from J, the gap between germline ends came to 11 bases. The CDR3 is 14 residues long. Germline V lookup: CDR1 SGHDT, CDR2 YYEEEE. This chain's CDR3 is CASSLRGSENTIYF. CDR3 DNA sequence: TGTGCCAGCAGCTTGAGGGGTTCGGAAAACACCATATATTTT.

CDR3 residues: CASSLGGQVGYEQYF. As DNA, the CDR3 is TGCGCCAGCAGCTTGGGGGGACAGGTGGGCTACGAGCAGTACTTC. The chain employs TRBV5-1 and TRBJ2-7; 8 bases align to TRBD1. The CDR3 is made up of 15 amino acids. The germline CDR1 and CDR2 sequences are SGHRS and YFSETQ. V shed 0 bases and J 3 bases; nucleotides not matched to a gene: 5. The full variable domain, its missing parts supplied by reference TRBV5-1 and TRBJ2-7, is KAGVTQTPRYLIKTRGQQVTLSCSPISGHRSVSWYQQTPGQGLQFLFEYFSETQRNKGNFPGRFSGRQFSNSRSEMNVSTLELGDSALYLCASSLGGQVGYEQYFGPGTRLTVT.

There are a few counts of this clone. The chain joins TRBV7-2 to TRBJ2-2; 15 positions agree with TRBD2. This CDR3 region has 19 residues. V shed 2 bases and J 0 bases; nucleotides not matched to a gene: 4. The germline V gene has CDR1 SGHTA and CDR2 FQGNSA. This CDR3 reads CASSLQGLAGGSNTGELFF. The CDR3, as DNA: TGTGCCAGCAGCTTACAAGGACTAGCGGGAGGGTCGAACACCGGGGAGCTGTTTTTT.